The next 23 T cell receptor beta chains were all read from a single sample in a study of control samples from healthy donors and cancer patients. Only in-frame clones appear in the TCRdb table, and some are missing; sequencing was by immunoSEQ multiplex PCR. This sample has about 77,000 clones, with 85% to 95% found just once. The sample was blood. These receptors all come from a woman in her fifties or sixties in good health.

V gene TRBV5-1 combines with J gene TRBJ1-4; no clear D. The ends were cut back, 0 bases at V and 6 bases at J, with 15 bases in the middle. CDR1 SGHRS and CDR2 YFSETQ come from the germline V gene. This CDR3 is 16 amino acids long. CDR3 in DNA: TGCGCCAGCAGCTTGGAAGCCTCCTCTCGGTATGAAAAACTGTTTTTT. Translating it yields CASSLEASSRYEKLFF.

In the case of this clone: Other DNA sequences within the sample encode an identical CDR3. The chain is built from TRBV5-1 and TRBJ2-5; D possibly corresponds to TRBD2 (6 bases). Germline lookup yields CDR1 SGHRS and CDR2 YFSETQ. The V end was cut by 3 bases, the J end by 5 bases, with 20 bases between. This CDR3 is 16 amino acids long. CDR3 nucleotide sequence: TGCGCCAGCAGCTCCCTTGGCCAGGGAGGCACCGAGACCCAGTACTTC. As protein: CASSSLGQGGTETQYF.

The chain uses TRBV28 and TRBJ1-1, with D perhaps matching TRBD1 (6 bases). The CDR3 spans 15 residues. Germline CDR1 and CDR2: MDHEN and SYDVKM. Trimming removed 3 bases at V and 0 bases at J, with 11 bases between. The CDR3 DNA reads TGTGCCAGCAGTTTTTTTGGACAGATGAACACTGAAGCTTTCTTT. Its protein product is CASSFFGQMNTEAFF.

This rearrangement joins TRBV5-4 to TRBJ2-7; a possible D gene is TRBD1 (5 bases). The germline V and J ends were trimmed by 0 bases and 3 bases, with 13 bases remaining between them. This CDR3 has 15 amino acids. CDR1 and CDR2 (germline): SGHNT, YYREEE (reference sequence). The CDR3, as DNA: TGTGCCAGCAGCTTGGTTCCAACAGGCAACTACGAGCAGTACTTC. It specifies CASSLVPTGNYEQYF.

The genes are TRBV27 and TRBJ1-4, with TRBD1 as a possible D gene (6 bases). Trimming shortened V by 5 bases and J by 0 bases, and 10 bases separated the two germline ends. This CDR3 comprises 15 residues. Germline V gene data show CDR1 as MNHEY and CDR2 as SMNVEV (reference sequence). DNA for the CDR3: TGTGCCAGCAGTCCTTACAGGGCAACTAATGAAAAACTGTTTTTT. Translating it yields CASSPYRATNEKLFF.

The rearrangement links TRBV5-1 to TRBJ2-5, with a possible D match to TRBD1 (6 bases). V gave up 3 bases and J gave up 2 bases, with 11 bases separating them. This CDR3 is 14 amino acids long. Germline values: CDR1 SGHRS, CDR2 YFSETQ. Here the CDR3 reads CASSSGTQQETQYF. The CDR3 DNA sequence: TGCGCCAGCAGCTCCGGGACACAGCAAGAGACCCAGTACTTC.

This clone was seen a single time. The chain combines TRBV4-3 with TRBJ2-7; D perhaps matches TRBD2 (6 bases). The germline gives CDR1 LGHNA, CDR2 YSLEER. The CDR3 contains 15 residues. V was trimmed by 4 bases and J by 2 bases, leaving 15 bases between them. CDR3 DNA sequence: TGCGCCAGCAGCCTGCAAGCGGGTGGGGCCTACGAGCAGTACTTC. Residues: CASSLQAGGAYEQYF.

V is TRBV5-1 and J is TRBJ1-6, with 9 bases that match TRBD1. Germline V gene sequence: CDR1 SGHRS, CDR2 YFSETQ. Losses at the gene ends were 3 bases for V and 10 bases for J; bases not matched to a gene: 5. The CDR3 is 14 residues long. CDR3 residues: CASSSGTGYSPLHF. The CDR3 DNA is TGCGCCAGCAGCTCCGGGACAGGGTACTCACCCCTCCACTTT.

The chain combines TRBV6-4 with TRBJ2-7, with 11 bases aligning to TRBD2. The CDR3 loop spans 14 amino acids. Looked up from germline, CDR1 is MRHNA and CDR2 is SNTAGT. V lost 8 bases and J lost 6; bases outside the gene matches: 9. The CDR3 sequence: CASPAGTSGCEQYF. CDR3 DNA: TGTGCCAGCCCCGCGGGGACTAGCGGATGCGAGCAGTACTTC.

The rearrangement links TRBV27 to TRBJ1-6, with D uncertain. The CDR3 covers 15 residues. From germline, CDR1 is MNHEY and CDR2 SMNVEV (reference sequence). V was shortened by 0 bases and J by 9 bases, with 12 bases between the two germline ends. The CDR3 DNA sequence: TGTGCCAGCAGTTTATCGGGCAGGTTCTTTTCACCCCTCCACTTT. This encodes CASSLSGRFFSPLHF.

The chain carries TRBV4-1 and TRBJ1-2, with 7 bases lining up with TRBD1. CDR3 length: 14 residues. Germline V gives CDR1 MGHRA, CDR2 YSYEKL. With V trimmed by 2 bases and J by 4 bases, 4 bases remained unmatched. The CDR3: CASSQSTGPYGYTF. CDR3 DNA sequence: TGCGCCAGCAGCCAATCGACAGGGCCCTATGGCTACACCTTC.

The rearrangement joins TRBV12-3 or TRBV12-4 to TRBJ2-7, with D perhaps TRBD2 (5 bases). V was shortened by 3 bases and J by 6 bases, with 9 bases between the two germline ends. CDR3 length: 12 residues. The CDR3 spells CASSFWEREQYF. The CDR3 DNA follows: TGTGCCAGCAGTTTTTGGGAGCGCGAGCAGTACTTC.

The CDR3 here is CATWDRVGQPQHF. In DNA form, the CDR3 reads TGTGCCACCTGGGACAGGGTGGGCCAGCCCCAGCATTTT. The chain combines TRBV19 with TRBJ1-5, with 9 bases matching TRBD1. J was trimmed by 7 bases and V by 10 bases; bases with no gene match: 8. This CDR3 contains 13 residues. The germline V gene has CDR1 LNHDA and CDR2 SQIVND (reference sequence).

The rearrangement uses TRBV29-1 and TRBJ2-7; weak D call: TRBD1 (5 bases). Germline lookup yields CDR1 SQVTM and CDR2 ANQGSEA. The CDR3 is 12 residues long. The V end was cut by 3 bases, the J end by 9 bases, with 15 bases between. CDR3 protein: CSVEGRQPGQYF. CDR3 bases: TGCAGCGTTGAGGGGCGGCAGCCGGGGCAGTACTTC.

V usage is TRBV28 and J usage is TRBJ1-5; no reliable D call. The CDR3 loop spans 12 amino acids. In germline, CDR1 is MDHEN, CDR2 SYDVKM. The V and J ends lost 8 bases and 7 bases respectively, with 12 bases between them. CDR3 in DNA: TGTGCCAGCGTTCGGAGGGAGCAGCCCCAGCATTTT. It is translated as CASVRREQPQHF.

CDR3 DNA: TGTGCCAGCAGGCAGGGGACTAACTCCTACAATGAGCAGTTCTTC. Amino acids: CASRQGTNSYNEQFF. The chain links TRBV7-8 to TRBJ2-1; the D gene is possibly TRBD2 (7 bases). The CDR3 runs to 15 residues. The V end was cut by 6 bases, the J end by 0 bases, with 12 bases between. Germline V lookup: CDR1 SGHVS, CDR2 FQNEAQ.

J is TRBJ1-2 and V is TRBV29-1, with a tentative D call TRBD1 (5 bases). V was trimmed by 4 bases and J by 0 bases, leaving 12 bases between them. Germline V gene data show CDR1 as SQVTM and CDR2 as ANQGSEA. The CDR3 totals 14 residues. Here the CDR3 DNA reads TGCAGCGTTGTATCGCAGGGATCTAACTATGGCTACACCTTC. Translating gives CSVVSQGSNYGYTF. The whole variable domain, filled in from reference TRBV29-1 and TRBJ1-2, reads SAVISQKPSRDICQRGTSLTIQCQVDSQVTMMFWYRQQPGQSLTLIATANQGSEATYESGFVIDKFPISRPNLTFSTLTVSNMSPEDSSIYLCSVVSQGSNYGYTFGSGTRLTVV.

The chain joins TRBV24-1 to TRBJ2-2, with D tentatively TRBD1 or TRBD2 (5 bases each). The CDR3 is 16 amino acids. V was pared by 7 bases and J by 5 bases, with 19 bases between. CDR1 is KGHDR, CDR2 SFDVKD, per germline. CDR3: CATSPPWQGRTGELFF. The CDR3 coding sequence is TGTGCCACCAGCCCCCCGTGGCAGGGACGGACCGGGGAGCTGTTTTTT.

The V and J genes are TRBV7-8 and TRBJ2-4; 8 bases line up with TRBD2. The CDR3 length is 13 residues. Trimming took 5 bases from V and 11 from J; bases not matched to a gene: 8. Germline V gene lookup returns CDR1 SGHVS and CDR2 FQNEAQ. The CDR3 spells CASSRTAGGVQYF. The CDR3 nucleotides read TGTGCCAGCAGCCGGACAGCCGGGGGGGTTCAGTACTTC.

V and J are TRBV18 and TRBJ2-3; 11 bases map to TRBD2. The CDR3 consists of 15 residues. After removal of 4 bases from V and 3 bases from J, the junction contained 3 bases not matched to a gene. Germline loops: CDR1 KGHSH, CDR2 LQKENI. The DNA for the CDR3 is TGTGCCAGCTCACTACGGACTAGCGGGACAGATACGCAGTATTTT. As protein: CASSLRTSGTDTQYF.

This chain joins TRBV28 and TRBJ2-3; the match to TRBD2 covers 9 bases. Trimming removed 10 bases from V and 1 base from J; junction bases left unmatched: 12. Germline V lookup: CDR1 MDHEN, CDR2 SYDVKM. The CDR3 consists of 16 residues. The DNA for the CDR3 is TGTGCCACCTCCTCGGCAGCTAGCGGGGGCACAGATACGCAGTATTTT. Protein sequence: CATSSAASGGTDTQYF.

The gene calls are TRBV30 and TRBJ2-1; D not certain. This CDR3 spans 15 amino acids. V was shortened by 5 bases and J by 2 bases, with 16 bases between the two germline ends. CDR1 and CDR2 (germline): GTSNPN, SVGIG (reference sequence). For the CDR3, the DNA is TGTGCCTGGGAAGCTTTGACTGCTACCTACAATGAGCAGTTCTTC. This codes for CAWEALTATYNEQFF.

The chain couples TRBV5-1 to TRBJ2-7; 7 positions agree with TRBD2. The V gene's germline CDR1 is SGHRS and CDR2 YFSETQ. The ends lost 0 bases at V and 3 bases at J; junction bases unmatched: 9. This CDR3 is built from 16 residues. The CDR3 DNA is TGCGCCAGCAGCTTGGGACGGGAGGAGACCTTCTACGAGCAGTACTTC. Its translation is CASSLGREETFYEQYF.